This TCR beta chain was documented in a study of technical replicates of blood from a few donors. CDR3 length: 13 amino acids. Germline V gene lookup returns CDR1 MGHRA and CDR2 YSYEKL. Trimming pared 4 bases from V and 6 bases from J, leaving 12 bases between. Clones were read by immunoSEQ multiplex PCR, and TCRdb kept only the in-frame ones, dropping some. The sample consists of fewer than 95,000 clones, 90% to 95% of them appearing once. The rearrangement uses TRBV4-1 and TRBJ1-2; D gene uncertain. This receptor was taken from a human donor in good health. Sequencing was done on a sample of T cells isolated from PBMCs. The CDR3 DNA is TGCGCCAGCAGCCGAAGCTACGGTGATGGCTACACCTTC. Encoded protein: CASSRSYGDGYTF.